These T cell receptor beta chains were read from a single sample in a study of regulatory T cells in long-lasting Graves disease. TCRdb reprocessed the multiplex PCR reads with MiXCR, giving one entry per CDR3 protein. The sample lists 350,000 to 500,000 distinct CDR3 sequences, over 20% seen once, with roughly an eighth in the top ten. Sequencing was performed on peripheral blood mononuclear cells (PBMCs), taken when the disease was refractory, from a patient treated with antithyroid drugs. The receptors were gathered from a female donor with Graves disease. The CDR3 runs from the conserved cysteine through the conserved F or W. Fields, in order: clone size, V gene, J gene, D gene, CDR3 DNA, CDR3 protein. The D gene is left open where the match is weak. A clone size is listed for some rows: how often the clone was seen (once, few, many), or a class if it is expanded.

-	TRBV20-1	TRBJ2-7	TRBD1	TGCAGTGCTACCCGACAGGGAAGCTCCTACGAGCAGTACTTC	CSATRQGSSYEQYF
many	TRBV10-3	TRBJ2-7	TRBD1	TGTGCCATCAGTAAAACCCCCGGGACAGGCTACGAGCAGTACTTC	CAISKTPGTGYEQYF
-	TRBV20-1	TRBJ2-5	TRBD2	TGCAGTGCTAGAGATTTGGGACTAGCGGGAGAAGAGACCCAGTACTTC	CSARDLGLAGEETQYF
few	TRBV5-4	TRBJ2-5	-	TGTGCCAGCAGCCCCCAGGGCACTGAAGAGACCCAGTACTTC	CASSPQGTEETQYF
many	TRBV6-2/TRBV6-3	TRBJ1-2	-	TGTGCCAGCAGTTACACGGGCGCGGGCGGCTACACCTTC	CASSYTGAGGYTF
few	TRBV7-2	TRBJ1-2	-	TGTGCCAGCAGCTTACAGAATTGGGGTAATTATGGCTACACCTTC	CASSLQNWGNYGYTF
few	TRBV10-3	TRBJ1-1	-	TGTGCCATCAGAATCGACAGGAACACTGAAGCTTTCTTT	CAIRIDRNTEAFF
-	TRBV4-1	TRBJ1-2	-	TGCGCCAGCAGCCAAGCTATGGCGCCGGGCGGCTACACCTTC	CASSQAMAPGGYTF
many	TRBV28	TRBJ2-7	TRBD1	TGTGCCAGCAGTTCCAGCAGGGGGTGGGGTGGCTACGAGCAGTACTTC	CASSSSRGWGGYEQYF
-	TRBV3-1	TRBJ2-3	TRBD2	TGTGCCAGCAGCCGATACCGGACTAGCGGTGCCACAGATACGCAGTATTTT	CASSRYRTSGATDTQYF
-	TRBV2	TRBJ2-3	TRBD1	TGTGCCAGCAGTGAAGAGGGGACAGTTCCAGATACGCAGTATTTT	CASSEEGTVPDTQYF
many	TRBV27	TRBJ2-4	-	TGTGCCAGCAGCCCGGGAATGGTACTAGCCAAAAACATTCAGTACTTC	CASSPGMVLAKNIQYF
few	TRBV20-1	TRBJ2-7	TRBD2	TGCAGTGCTAGGTCTAGCGGGACCCACGAGCAGTACTTC	CSARSSGTHEQYF
many	TRBV6-1	TRBJ1-2	-	TGTGCCAGCACCCGGGACACCCAAGCTAACTATGGCTACACCTTC	CASTRDTQANYGYTF
many	TRBV5-5	TRBJ2-7	-	TGTGCCAGCAGCGTTCCGGCAGGTACTTACGAGCAGTACTTC	CASSVPAGTYEQYF
many	TRBV24-1	TRBJ2-2	-	TGTGCCACCAGTGACGCTACAAGGTCGACCGGGGAGCTGTTTTTT	CATSDATRSTGELFF
-	TRBV9	TRBJ1-4	-	TGTGCCAGCAGCGTAGAGGACGGACCTAATGAAAAACTGTTTTTT	CASSVEDGPNEKLFF